This paragraph reports one T cell receptor beta chain. Its antigen is as yet unknown. The sample originates from a study of cytomegalovirus exposure and HLA in healthy donors. At the level of the study: Inside one of the first data releases sat around 86 million unique TCRs taken from HLA-typed donors.

Notes on the study in general: A later analysis found that most CMV-associated TCR beta chains appeared HLA-restricted.

Germline CDR1 SGHNT, CDR2 YYREEE (reference sequence). This CDR3 is built from 13 residues. V lost 7 bases and J lost 5, with 15 bases in between. Vbeta (60) and Jbeta (13) primers were used in the PCR. The protocol was immunoSEQ multiplex PCR, while the TCRdb copy is restricted to in-frame clones and leaves out a portion. The sample gives about 120,000 clones, about four fifths of which show up once; 2% to 2.5% is in the top ten. Sequenced input: PBMCs. V is TRBV5-4 and J is TRBJ1-1; D perhaps matches TRBD1 (6 bases). The origin of this receptor is a woman in her thirties or forties in good health and CMV-seronegative. CDR3 loop: CASCHREGTEAFF. The CDR3 bases are TGTGCCAGCTGCCACAGGGAAGGGACTGAAGCTTTCTTT.